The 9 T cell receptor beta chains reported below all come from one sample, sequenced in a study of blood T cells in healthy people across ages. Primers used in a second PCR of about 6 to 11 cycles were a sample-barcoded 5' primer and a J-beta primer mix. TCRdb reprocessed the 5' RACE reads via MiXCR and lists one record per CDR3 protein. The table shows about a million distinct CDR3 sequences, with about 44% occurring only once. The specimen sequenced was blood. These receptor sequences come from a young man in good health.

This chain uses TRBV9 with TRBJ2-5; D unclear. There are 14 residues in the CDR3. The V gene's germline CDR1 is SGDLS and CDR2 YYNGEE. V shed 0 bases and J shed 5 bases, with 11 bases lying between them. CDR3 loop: CASSVATPSETQYF. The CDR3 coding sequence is TGTGCCAGCAGCGTAGCCACCCCCTCGGAGACCCAGTACTTC.

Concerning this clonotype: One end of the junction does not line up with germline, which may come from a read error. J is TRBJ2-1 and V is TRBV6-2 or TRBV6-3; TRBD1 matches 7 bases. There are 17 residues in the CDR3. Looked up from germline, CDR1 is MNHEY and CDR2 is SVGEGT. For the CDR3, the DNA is TGTGCCGGCAGTTACTCCCCCCGGACAGGAATATACAATGAGCAGTTCTTC. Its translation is CAGSYSPRTGIYNEQFF.

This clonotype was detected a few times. CDR3 coding DNA: TGTGCCAGCAGTTTCAGGCAGGGCGGGAATGAGCAGTTCTTC. Amino acids: CASSFRQGGNEQFF. The chain is built from TRBV12-3 or TRBV12-4 and TRBJ2-1; D is possibly TRBD1 or TRBD2 (5 bases each). The germline V and J ends were trimmed by 3 bases and 7 bases, with 13 bases remaining between them. The CDR3 sequence is 14 residues long.

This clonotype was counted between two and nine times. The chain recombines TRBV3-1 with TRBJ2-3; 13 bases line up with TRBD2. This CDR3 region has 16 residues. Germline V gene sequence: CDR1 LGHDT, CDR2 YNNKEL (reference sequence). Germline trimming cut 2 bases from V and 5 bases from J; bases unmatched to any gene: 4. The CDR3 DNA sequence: TGTGCCAGCAGCCAAACTAGCGGGGGGGCCGTAGATACGCAGTATTTT. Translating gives CASSQTSGGAVDTQYF.

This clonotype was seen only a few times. CDR3 sequence reads: CASSQDPGRYYYGYTF. The CDR3 coding sequence is TGCGCCAGCAGCCAAGATCCGGGCAGGTACTACTATGGCTACACCTTC. The J gene is TRBJ1-2, the V gene TRBV4-1, with D unclear. The CDR3 is 16 residues long. Per germline, CDR1 MGHRA and CDR2 YSYEKL. V was clipped by 0 bases and J by 3 bases, with 14 bases between them.

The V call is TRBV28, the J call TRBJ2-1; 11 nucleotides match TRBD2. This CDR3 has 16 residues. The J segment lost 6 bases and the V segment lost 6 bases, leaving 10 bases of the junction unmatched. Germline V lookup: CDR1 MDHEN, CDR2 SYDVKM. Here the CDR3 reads CASSQAGTSGFNEQFF. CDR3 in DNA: TGTGCCAGCAGCCAGGCTGGGACTAGCGGTTTCAATGAGCAGTTCTTC.

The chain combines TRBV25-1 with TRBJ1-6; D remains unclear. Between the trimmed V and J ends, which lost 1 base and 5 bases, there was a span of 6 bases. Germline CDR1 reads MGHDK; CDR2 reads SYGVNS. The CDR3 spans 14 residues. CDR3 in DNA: TGTGCCAGCAGTGAATTTGGTAATAATTCACCCCTCCACTTT. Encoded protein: CASSEFGNNSPLHF.

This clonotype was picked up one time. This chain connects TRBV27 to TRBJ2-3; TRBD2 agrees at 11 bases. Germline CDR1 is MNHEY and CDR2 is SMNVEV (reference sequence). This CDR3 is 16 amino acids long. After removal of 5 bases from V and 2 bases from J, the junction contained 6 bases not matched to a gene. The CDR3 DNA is TGTGCCAGCAGTAAGCTAGCGGGGGGCCTCACAGATACGCAGTATTTT. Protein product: CASSKLAGGLTDTQYF.

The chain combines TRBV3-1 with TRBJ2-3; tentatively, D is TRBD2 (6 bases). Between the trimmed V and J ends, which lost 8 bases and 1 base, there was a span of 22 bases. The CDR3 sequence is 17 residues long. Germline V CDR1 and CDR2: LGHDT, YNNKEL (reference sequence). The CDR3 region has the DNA TGTGCCAGCGGCCCAGTCCACAGCGGGTCACGCACAGATACGCAGTATTTT. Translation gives CASGPVHSGSRTDTQYF.